A selection of T cell receptor beta chains follows, all from one sample in a study of T cell responses to AZD1222 COVID-19 vaccine. Sequencing was performed with immunoSEQ multiplex PCR; in TCRdb, only in-frame clones are kept and a portion is missing. The sample holds tens of thousands of clones, 83% seen once. The material was peripheral blood, obtained 28 days after the second AZD1222 dose. Every receptor here comes from an adult who received the AZD1222 COVID-19 vaccine. The CDR3 runs from the conserved cysteine through the conserved F or W. Each record gives: clone size, J gene, V gene, D gene, CDR3 DNA, CDR3 protein. D genes are given only for firm matches. Clone size is not always given. Where it is, it says once, few, many or a class for expanded clones.

clone size: -; J gene: TRBJ1-2; V gene: TRBV5-1; D gene: -; CDR3 DNA: TGCGCCAGCAGCTTGGATTTGCCAGGGTCCACGAACTATGGCTACACCTTC; CDR3 protein: CASSLDLPGSTNYGYTF
clone size: few; J gene: TRBJ2-1; V gene: TRBV7-8; D gene: TRBD2; CDR3 DNA: TGTGCCAGCAGCTTAGCTTTCGGTTCTGCTAGCGGGAGTGATGAGCAGTTCTTC; CDR3 protein: CASSLAFGSASGSDEQFF
clone size: -; J gene: TRBJ2-2; V gene: TRBV2; D gene: TRBD2; CDR3 DNA: TGTGCCAGCAGTGAAGGCCTTAGCGGGAGGGCCCGGAACACCGGGGAGCTGTTTTTT; CDR3 protein: CASSEGLSGRARNTGELFF
clone size: -; J gene: TRBJ1-1; V gene: TRBV19; D gene: -; CDR3 DNA: TGTGCCAGTAGTATAAGAAGGGGAGAGTTTCGAACTGAAGCTTTCTTT; CDR3 protein: CASSIRRGEFRTEAFF
clone size: few; J gene: TRBJ1-5; V gene: TRBV11-2; D gene: -; CDR3 DNA: TGTGCCAGCAGCTTAGACAGGGGTACCCAGCCCCAGCATTTT; CDR3 protein: CASSLDRGTQPQHF
clone size: -; J gene: TRBJ2-1; V gene: TRBV7-3; D gene: -; CDR3 DNA: TGTGCCAGCAGCTCCAATGGGGGTATTGGCGGGCAGTTCTTC; CDR3 protein: CASSSNGGIGGQFF
clone size: -; J gene: TRBJ1-4; V gene: TRBV14; D gene: -; CDR3 DNA: TGTGCCAGCAGCCAAGCGGGGGGCCGTGGAGAAAAACTGTTTTTT; CDR3 protein: CASSQAGGRGEKLFF
clone size: few; J gene: TRBJ1-3; V gene: TRBV7-2; D gene: TRBD1; CDR3 DNA: TGTGCCAGCAGCTCCAGGGGGAAGTCAGCTAGGTTCTCTGGAAACACCATATATTTT; CDR3 protein: CASSSRGKSARFSGNTIYF
clone size: -; J gene: TRBJ1-4; V gene: TRBV7-9; D gene: TRBD1; CDR3 DNA: TGTGCCAGCAGCTTAGACAGGGGGCCTAATGAAAAACTGTTTTTT; CDR3 protein: CASSLDRGPNEKLFF
clone size: -; J gene: TRBJ1-1; V gene: TRBV6-2/TRBV6-3; D gene: TRBD1; CDR3 DNA: TGTGCCAGCAGTTACTCGTACGGGACAGTGAACACTGAAGCTTTCTTT; CDR3 protein: CASSYSYGTVNTEAFF
clone size: once; J gene: TRBJ2-1; V gene: TRBV11-3; D gene: TRBD2; CDR3 DNA: TGTGCCAGCAGCTCCGGGACTACGAGTTACAATGAGCAGTTCTTC; CDR3 protein: CASSSGTTSYNEQFF
clone size: -; J gene: TRBJ1-5; V gene: TRBV6-2/TRBV6-3; D gene: -; CDR3 DNA: TGTGCCAGCAGTTATCGGGAGGTCCAGCCCCAGCATTTT; CDR3 protein: CASSYREVQPQHF
clone size: -; J gene: TRBJ1-5; V gene: TRBV30; D gene: -; CDR3 DNA: TGTGCCTGGAGTCGACAGGCGATTAATCAGCCCCAGCATTTT; CDR3 protein: CAWSRQAINQPQHF
clone size: -; J gene: TRBJ2-2; V gene: TRBV6-6; D gene: -; CDR3 DNA: TGTGCCAGCAGTCTCCGGACACCCGGGGCCGGGGAGCTGTTTTTT; CDR3 protein: CASSLRTPGAGELFF
clone size: -; J gene: TRBJ2-7; V gene: TRBV5-1; D gene: -; CDR3 DNA: TGCGCCAGCAGCTTAGGACGGACCCTCGACGAGCAGTACTTC; CDR3 protein: CASSLGRTLDEQYF
clone size: -; J gene: TRBJ2-3; V gene: TRBV11-2; D gene: TRBD1; CDR3 DNA: TGTGCCAGCAGCTCCGCCGACAGGGGAAGCACAGATACGCAGTATTTT; CDR3 protein: CASSSADRGSTDTQYF
clone size: -; J gene: TRBJ1-4; V gene: TRBV28; D gene: TRBD1; CDR3 DNA: TGTGCCAGCAGTTTACCGGACAGGGACGATGAAAAACTGTTTTTT; CDR3 protein: CASSLPDRDDEKLFF
clone size: few; J gene: TRBJ2-7; V gene: TRBV30; D gene: -; CDR3 DNA: TGTGCCTGGAGTGTACAACCCGCCTACGAGCAGTACTTC; CDR3 protein: CAWSVQPAYEQYF
clone size: -; J gene: TRBJ2-6; V gene: TRBV19; D gene: TRBD1; CDR3 DNA: TGTGCCAGTAGTATATCCAGGGACAGGGCTGGGGCCAACGTCCTGACTTTC; CDR3 protein: CASSISRDRAGANVLTF
clone size: few; J gene: TRBJ2-2; V gene: TRBV9; D gene: -; CDR3 DNA: TGTGCCAGCAGCGTAGGACAATCCACCGGGGAGCTGTTTTTT; CDR3 protein: CASSVGQSTGELFF
clone size: few; J gene: TRBJ2-6; V gene: TRBV18; D gene: -; CDR3 DNA: TGTGCCAGCTCACCTTCAGGCCGTACGGTTGGGGCCAACGTCCTGACTTTC; CDR3 protein: CASSPSGRTVGANVLTF
clone size: -; J gene: TRBJ1-2; V gene: TRBV27; D gene: TRBD1; CDR3 DNA: TGTGCCAGCGGACAGGGTTGGGCCTATGGCTACACCTTC; CDR3 protein: CASGQGWAYGYTF
clone size: -; J gene: TRBJ2-3; V gene: TRBV6-1; D gene: TRBD2; CDR3 DNA: TGTGCCAGCAGTGACCCGGGACTAGCGTCAAGCACAGATACGCAGTATTTT; CDR3 protein: CASSDPGLASSTDTQYF
clone size: -; J gene: TRBJ2-6; V gene: TRBV29-1; D gene: -; CDR3 DNA: TGCAGCGTTGTAGGGGGGTCGGGCTCTGGGGCCAACGTCCTGACTTTC; CDR3 protein: CSVVGGSGSGANVLTF
clone size: -; J gene: TRBJ2-7; V gene: TRBV9; D gene: -; CDR3 DNA: TGTGCCAGCAGCGTAGATCCAGCGAAACCCTACGAGCAGTACTTC; CDR3 protein: CASSVDPAKPYEQYF
clone size: -; J gene: TRBJ1-6; V gene: TRBV14; D gene: TRBD1; CDR3 DNA: TGTGCCAGCAGCCGAAACTTACAGGGGCCCGCGGGGACACCCCTCCACTTT; CDR3 protein: CASSRNLQGPAGTPLHF
clone size: -; J gene: TRBJ2-5; V gene: TRBV19; D gene: -; CDR3 DNA: TGTGCCAGTAGTAGGAGGGTAAGGGAGACCCAGTACTTC; CDR3 protein: CASSRRVRETQYF